The 29 T cell receptor beta chains in this list originate from one sample, sequenced in a study of blood T cells in healthy people across ages. PCR was performed a second time for about 7 to 11 cycles using a sample-barcoded 5' primer and a J-beta primer mix. TCRdb processed the 5' RACE reads anew with MiXCR; each CDR3 protein has one entry. The top ten clones hold 25% to 30% of a sample with hundreds of thousands of distinct CDR3 sequences, about 43% of them seen once. Sample: blood. These receptors were taken from a man at least 80 years old in good health.

The chain uses TRBV7-2 and TRBJ2-3, with D possibly being TRBD1 or TRBD2 (7 bases each). The CDR3 extends over 16 amino acids. Deletions cut 2 bases from V and 0 bases from J, with 12 bases between. Germline V gene data show CDR1 as SGHTA and CDR2 as FQGNSA. CDR3 protein: CASSLSGGVSTDTQYF. For the CDR3, the DNA is TGTGCCAGCAGCTTATCAGGGGGGGTTAGCACAGATACGCAGTATTTT.

This clonotype was picked up a small number of times. V and J are TRBV29-1 and TRBJ1-1, with a weak D call TRBD1 (5 bases). This CDR3 contains 14 residues. V was cut by 7 bases and J by 0 bases, with 15 bases left in between. CDR1 is SQVTM and CDR2 is ANQGSEA in the germline V gene. The CDR3 DNA follows: TGCAGCGCTACAGGCGACCTCATGAACACTGAAGCTTTCTTT. This codes for CSATGDLMNTEAFF.

CDR3 DNA: TGCGCCAGCAGCCGGACCCACGGGACAGGGTTGAACACTGAAGCTTTCTTT. Translating gives CASSRTHGTGLNTEAFF. The rearrangement links TRBV4-1 to TRBJ1-1; 9 positions agree with TRBD1. V was pared by 4 bases and J by 0 bases, with 9 bases of the junction left unmatched. Germline CDR1 reads MGHRA; CDR2 reads YSYEKL. The CDR3 sequence is 17 residues long.

A few counts support this clonotype. This chain links TRBV20-1 with TRBJ2-1, with TRBD1 identical over 11 bases. The CDR3 covers 14 residues. CDR1 and CDR2 (germline): DFQATT, SNEGSKA (reference sequence). V shed 5 bases and J 8 bases; nucleotides not matched to a gene: 8. CDR3 bases: TGCAGTGCTTACCGGACAGGGGGCGTATATGAGCAGTTCTTC. It yields the protein CSAYRTGGVYEQFF.

The V call is TRBV6-2 or TRBV6-3, the J call TRBJ2-5, with 8 bases aligning to TRBD1. The J call may be in error: the DNA end matches TRBJ2-7 better. Germline loops: CDR1 MNHEY, CDR2 SVGEGT. This CDR3 has 15 residues. The DNA of the CDR3 is TGTGCCAGCAGTTACTCACAGGGGGTGGTCTACGAGCAGTACTTC. Translation: CASSYSQGVVYEQYF.

The V and J genes are TRBV24-1 and TRBJ2-3; D unresolved. There are 14 residues in the CDR3. The V gene lost 0 bases and the J gene lost 2 bases, with 5 bases spanning the gap. Germline CDR1 KGHDR, CDR2 SFDVKD. The CDR3 loop reads CATSDLVATDTQYF. DNA of the CDR3: TGTGCCACCAGTGATTTGGTGGCCACAGATACGCAGTATTTT.

This clonotype was recorded only once. The chain carries TRBV20-1 and TRBJ2-7; D gene uncertain. Germline loops: CDR1 DFQATT, CDR2 SNEGSKA (reference sequence). The V and J ends lost 6 bases and 4 bases respectively, with 13 bases between them. The CDR3 spans 12 residues. The CDR3 DNA reads TGCAGTGCCGCAGGACCTGGATACGAGCAGTACTTC. Translated: CSAAGPGYEQYF.

This clonotype was observed a handful of times. A read error may be the cause here, since a much bigger clone is one base away. The CDR3 region has the DNA TGTGCCGGCAGCCAAACTCCAGGGGGGGTCACCGGGGAGCTGTTTTTT. As protein: CAGSQTPGGVTGELFF. This rearrangement joins TRBV7-2 to TRBJ2-2; D is possibly TRBD1 or TRBD2 (7 bases each). CDR1 is SGHTA, CDR2 FQGNSA, per germline. This CDR3 comprises 16 residues.

In the case of this clonotype: This sequence may be a read error, since a much larger clone differs from it by one base. The J gene is TRBJ2-6, the V gene TRBV18, with D tentatively TRBD2 (6 bases). Germline CDR1 is KGHSH and CDR2 is LQKENI. The CDR3 length is 17 residues. V was pared by 0 bases and J by 0 bases, with 9 bases between. The CDR3 here is CASSPPRGYSGANVLTF. The CDR3 coding sequence is TGTGCCAGCTCACCACCCCGGGGGTACTCTGGGGCCAACGTCCTGACTTTC.

This rearrangement joins TRBV7-2 to TRBJ1-1; TRBD1 is a possible D gene (5 bases). Trimming removed 5 bases at V and 1 base at J, with 8 bases between. The length of the CDR3 is 13 residues. Germline CDR1 reads SGHTA; CDR2 reads FQGNSA. CDR3 loop: CASSRQKNTEAFF. The CDR3 coding sequence is TGTGCCAGCAGCCGACAGAAGAACACTGAAGCTTTCTTT.

The V and J genes are TRBV15 and TRBJ2-1; the D gene is possibly TRBD1 (6 bases). Germline values: CDR1 LNHNV, CDR2 YYDKDF (reference sequence). This CDR3 has 15 amino acids. V gave up 6 bases and J gave up 7 bases, with 19 bases separating them. This CDR3 is CATRATPGVANEQFF. CDR3 sequence (DNA): TGTGCCACCAGGGCCACCCCAGGGGTGGCTAATGAGCAGTTCTTC.

This clonotype was seen once. The chain uses TRBV11-3 and TRBJ2-7, with D perhaps matching TRBD1 or TRBD2 (6 bases each). This CDR3 spans 15 amino acids. CDR1 and CDR2 from the germline V gene are SGHNT and YENEEA. Trimming left V 5 bases short and J 4 bases short, with 18 bases between. The CDR3 DNA reads as TGTGCCAGCAGCCCTGGGGGGCGAAGCGGGTACGAGCAGTACTTC. It translates to CASSPGGRSGYEQYF.

Only a few counts were recorded for this clonotype. The gene calls are TRBV6-5 and TRBJ2-3; no clear D gene. CDR1 is MNHEY and CDR2 is SVGAGI in the germline V gene. V lost 4 bases and J lost 2, with 13 bases in between. The CDR3 runs to 15 residues. CDR3 sequence reads: CASSSRARATDTQYF. For the CDR3, the DNA is TGTGCCAGCAGTTCGAGAGCCAGAGCCACAGATACGCAGTATTTT.

This chain links TRBV20-1 with TRBJ2-7; D ambiguous. The V gene lost 6 bases and the J gene lost 0 bases, with 12 bases spanning the gap. Germline assignment: CDR1 DFQATT and CDR2 SNEGSKA (reference sequence). The CDR3 spans 13 residues. The CDR3 coding sequence is TGCAGTGCCACCCACCCGAGCTCCTACGAGCAGTACTTC. It codes for CSATHPSSYEQYF.

The rearrangement links TRBV27 to TRBJ1-6; 8 bases are a match to TRBD1. Looked up from germline, CDR1 is MNHEY and CDR2 is SMNVEV (reference sequence). Trimming removed 6 bases from V and 7 bases from J; junction bases left unmatched: 5. The CDR3 is 14 residues long. The CDR3 protein is CASRPDRVNSPLHF. Written as DNA, the CDR3 is TGTGCCAGCAGGCCGGACAGGGTGAATTCACCCCTCCACTTT.

This clonotype has a handful of counts. This rearrangement joins TRBV12-3 or TRBV12-4 to TRBJ1-5; D unresolved. Between the trimmed V and J ends, which lost 7 bases and 7 bases, there was a span of 11 bases. CDR3 length: 12 residues. CDR3: CASTLASQPQHF. The CDR3, as DNA: TGTGCCAGCACCTTGGCAAGCCAGCCCCAGCATTTT.

Of note for this clonotype: A much larger clone is a single base away; this may be a read error. The CDR3 protein is CASSLLTQGAKTIQYF. CDR3 DNA sequence: TGTGCCAGCAGCCTCTTAACCCAGGGAGCCAAAACCATTCAGTACTTC. V is TRBV7-9 and J is TRBJ2-4; possibly TRBD1 or TRBD2 for D (5 bases each). This CDR3 has 16 amino acids. CDR1 and CDR2 (germline): SEHNR, FQNEAQ (reference sequence).

V gene TRBV29-1 combines with J gene TRBJ2-5; TRBD2 matches at 12 bases. Germline values: CDR1 SQVTM, CDR2 ANQGSEA. CDR3 length: 14 amino acids. The V segment lost 6 bases and the J segment 11 bases; nucleotides outside the gene matches: 13. The CDR3 DNA reads TGCAGCGTCCTTCTAGCGGGAGGGAACAATGAGCAGTACTTC. Its protein is CSVLLAGGNNEQYF.

This clonotype has a handful of counts. The chain joins TRBV9 to TRBJ2-5; the D is unclear. This CDR3 comprises 14 residues. V gave up 3 bases and J gave up 0 bases, with 9 bases separating them. Germline CDR1 reads SGDLS; CDR2 reads YYNGEE. This CDR3 reads CASSAISNQETQYF. CDR3 in DNA: TGTGCCAGCAGCGCAATATCGAACCAAGAGACCCAGTACTTC.

The chain combines TRBV5-8 with TRBJ2-1; 11 nucleotides align to TRBD2. Germline V gene lookup returns CDR1 SGHTS and CDR2 YDEGEE. CDR3 length: 16 amino acids. Trimming removed 0 bases from V and 6 bases from J; junction bases left unmatched: 5. As DNA, the CDR3 is TGTGCCAGCAGCTTGGTAGGGACTAGCGGTCCCAATGAGCAGTTCTTC. Translating gives CASSLVGTSGPNEQFF.

The chain couples TRBV2 to TRBJ2-4; 7 bases fit TRBD1. The DNA end lines up better with TRBJ2-7; the J call may be wrong. CDR1 and CDR2 from the germline V gene are SNHLY and FYNNEI. CDR3 length: 13 amino acids. CDR3 bases: TGTGCCAGCAGGGGGACAGTCGGCCACGAGCAGTACTTC. This sequence encodes CASRGTVGHEQYF.

This clonotype was recorded many times. This rearrangement joins TRBV10-3 to TRBJ1-2, with D unresolved. The CDR3 consists of 12 residues. Trimming took off 4 bases at V and 8 bases at J, with 11 bases between the two ends. CDR1 ENHRY and CDR2 SYGVKD come from the germline V gene. The CDR3 coding sequence is TGTGCCATCAGTGTTCGGGGAGACGGCTACACCTTC. Its protein is CAISVRGDGYTF.

This rearrangement joins TRBV5-1 to TRBJ1-1; D unclear. The CDR3 length is 14 residues. Per germline, CDR1 SGHRS and CDR2 YFSETQ. Trimming removed 0 bases at V and 2 bases at J, with 8 bases between. The CDR3 DNA is TGCGCCAGCAGCTTGGCCAACAGTAACACTGAAGCTTTCTTT. Translating it yields CASSLANSNTEAFF.

In regard to this clonotype: This may arise from a read error, as a much more abundant clone is one base away. The V call is TRBV6-2 or TRBV6-3, the J call TRBJ1-5; TRBD1 might be the D (5 bases). V was pared by 5 bases and J by 7 bases, with 15 bases between. Germline lookup yields CDR1 MNHEY and CDR2 SVGEGT. CDR3 length: 14 residues. The CDR3 is CASSDDGGVQPQHF. CDR3 sequence (DNA): TGTGCCAGCAGTGATGACGGGGGGGTACAGCCCCAGCATTTT.

This clonotype has just a few counts. The chain employs TRBV3-1 and TRBJ2-7, with a possible D match to TRBD2 (5 bases). Trimming stripped 2 bases from V and 3 bases from J, with 8 bases between. The CDR3 has 13 amino acids. Germline CDR1 and CDR2: LGHDT and YNNKEL (reference sequence). CDR3 amino acids: CASSQHGVYEQYF. The CDR3 DNA reads as TGTGCCAGCAGCCAACACGGGGTCTACGAGCAGTACTTC.

This clonotype has just a few counts. The V and J genes are TRBV12-3 or TRBV12-4 and TRBJ2-3, with D possibly being TRBD1 (6 bases). This CDR3 spans 16 amino acids. Trimming stripped 1 base from V and 3 bases from J, with 14 bases between. In nucleotides, the CDR3 is TGTGCCAGCAGTTTAGGCGGCTACACAGGGACAGATACGCAGTATTTT. It codes for CASSLGGYTGTDTQYF.

This rearrangement joins TRBV28 to TRBJ2-3, with D tentatively TRBD1 (6 bases). Per germline, CDR1 MDHEN and CDR2 SYDVKM. The CDR3 contains 15 residues. Trimming removed 8 bases from V and 3 bases from J, with 18 bases in between. CDR3 in DNA: TGTGCCAGCTTTTCACAGGGCGACAAGACAGATACGCAGTATTTT. It codes for CASFSQGDKTDTQYF. Complete variable domain (other parts from reference TRBV28 and TRBJ2-3): DVKVTQSSRYLVKRTGEKVFLECVQDMDHENMFWYRQDPGLGLRLIYFSYDVKMKEKGDIPEGYSVSREKKERFSLILESASTNQTSMYLCASFSQGDKTDTQYFGPGTRLTVL.

This clonotype was detected a few times. The chain has TRBV29-1 and TRBJ2-7, with 10 nucleotides matching TRBD1. The CDR3 extends over 14 amino acids. Germline-derived CDR1 and CDR2 are SQVTM and ANQGSEA. V trimming: 8 bases; J trimming: 7 bases; junction bases outside the gene matches: 14. The CDR3 loop is CSIQTGGFYNEQYF. CDR3 in DNA: TGCAGCATCCAGACAGGGGGCTTCTACAATGAGCAGTACTTC.

CDR3 sequence reads: CASSSGSFETQYF. CDR3 bases: TGTGCCAGTTCGAGCGGGAGTTTTGAGACCCAGTACTTC. This chain links TRBV7-3 with TRBJ2-5, with TRBD2 matching 8 bases. V shed 9 bases, J shed 5 bases, and the junction held 8 bases outside the gene matches. CDR1 and CDR2 from the germline V gene are SGHTA and FQGTGA. CDR3 length: 13 amino acids. Full variable domain (missing parts from reference TRBV7-3 and TRBJ2-5): GAGVSQTPSNKVTEKGKYVELRCDPISGHTALYWYRQSLGQGPEFLIYFQGTGAADDSGLPNDRFFAVRPEGSVSTLKIQRTERGDSAVYLCASSSGSFETQYFGPGTRLLVL.